This TCR beta chain was recovered during a study of cytomegalovirus exposure and HLA in healthy donors. Overall study: An analysis done earlier identified fewer than 140 million unique TCR beta sequences from about 179 million T cells. Study-wide findings and caveats: A later analysis linked a missense variant in DCLRE1C to the trimming of TCR beta V and J genes. Across all donors, roughly uniform sequencing depth was an assumption of the presence/absence analyses. Available immune exposure information covered CMV serostatus only.

This CDR3 spans 11 amino acids. The germline CDR1 and CDR2 sequences are DFQATT and SNEGSKA (reference sequence). V shed 4 bases and J 5 bases; nucleotides not matched to a gene: 1. Amplification used 60 Vbeta primers and 13 Jbeta primers. Using immunoSEQ multiplex PCR, the repertoire was profiled, and TCRdb retains in-frame clones only, with some absent. The sample yields around 67,000 clones, about 68% seen once. A word on this clone: Its antigen is unknown.

Sequenced input: PBMCs. This TCR derives from a woman aged 25 to 45 in good health and CMV-seropositive. This rearrangement joins TRBV20-1 to TRBJ2-5; 7 bases line up with TRBD1. The CDR3 reads CSAKGGETQYF. CDR3 DNA: TGCAGTGCTAAAGGGGGCGAGACCCAGTACTTC.